The 13 T cell receptor beta chains presented below share a single source sample, sequenced in a study of regulatory T cells in long-lasting Graves disease. Time point described: newly diagnosed GD, antithyroid drugs for less than 3 months. From PBMCs, RNA was extracted and then used to make the TCR library. Both iRepertoire HTBI primers and Arm-PCR of CDR3 regions were used to build the TCR beta libraries. TCRdb used MiXCR to reprocess the multiplex PCR reads, holding one entry per CDR3 protein. This sample has about 500,000 distinct CDR3 sequences; about 16% occur once, and the top ten carry more than 9%. This same sample was also part of a study on T cells in Graves' hyperthyroidism and ophthalmopathy.

The material was peripheral blood mononuclear cells (PBMCs), obtained at new diagnosis, from a patient treated with antithyroid drugs. The receptor source for this set is a man aged 35-49 years with Graves disease.

At least ten counts were recorded for this clonotype. This chain connects TRBV5-1 to TRBJ2-7, with a tentative D call TRBD2 (6 bases). The CDR3 totals 15 residues. V lost 4 bases and J lost 0, with 14 bases in between. Germline V gene lookup returns CDR1 SGHRS and CDR2 YFSETQ. The CDR3 sequence is CASSRGGTYSYEQYF. DNA for the CDR3: TGCGCCAGCAGCAGGGGCGGGACGTACTCCTACGAGCAGTACTTC.

This clonotype was seen at least ten times. The genes are TRBV12-3 or TRBV12-4 and TRBJ2-4; a weak D match, TRBD2 (6 bases). V gave up 2 bases and J gave up 8 bases, with 22 bases separating them. This CDR3 has 17 amino acids. Written as DNA, the CDR3 is TGTGCCAGCAGTTTATGGGGGGAGAGGGGTGGTGGGGACATTCAGTACTTC. Protein product: CASSLWGERGGGDIQYF.

The chain joins TRBV5-1 to TRBJ1-2, with D unresolved. CDR3 length: 13 residues. From germline, CDR1 is SGHRS and CDR2 YFSETQ. V was trimmed by 2 bases and J by 2 bases, leaving 7 bases between them. The CDR3 sequence: CASSFNLNYGYTF. In nucleotides, the CDR3 is TGCGCCAGCAGCTTTAATTTAAACTATGGCTACACCTTC. Combining the CDR3 with reference TRBV5-1 and TRBJ1-2 gives the whole variable domain KAGVTQTPRYLIKTRGQQVTLSCSPISGHRSVSWYQQTPGQGLQFLFEYFSETQRNKGNFPGRFSGRQFSNSRSEMNVSTLELGDSALYLCASSFNLNYGYTFGSGTRLTVV.

This clonotype has more than one count but fewer than ten. The rearrangement links TRBV28 to TRBJ1-5; D is possibly TRBD1 (5 bases). CDR3 length equals 16 residues. The germline V and J ends were trimmed by 5 bases and 7 bases, with 21 bases remaining between them. CDR1 is MDHEN and CDR2 is SYDVKM in the germline V gene. CDR3 coding DNA: TGTGCCAGCAGTCGTACCTCCCGGGGCGGGGGACAGCCCCAGCATTTT. This encodes CASSRTSRGGGQPQHF.

There are many counts of this clonotype. This chain links TRBV27 with TRBJ2-7, with 7 bases that match TRBD2. V gave up 2 bases and J gave up 3 bases; unmatched junction bases: 4. The V gene's germline CDR1 is MNHEY and CDR2 SMNVEV (reference sequence). The CDR3 contains 14 residues. The CDR3 sequence: CASSLRREFYEQYF. The CDR3 DNA reads as TGTGCCAGCAGTTTAAGGCGGGAGTTCTACGAGCAGTACTTC.

This clonotype showed up just a few times. This chain links TRBV10-3 with TRBJ1-1; D remains unclear. Germline CDR1 is ENHRY and CDR2 is SYGVKD. The V end was cut by 4 bases, the J end by 0 bases, with 9 bases between. CDR3 size: 14 residues. The CDR3 nucleotides are TGTGCCATCAGTGTTAATTCTATGAACACTGAAGCTTTCTTT. Translated, it gives CAISVNSMNTEAFF.

This clonotype came up many times. CDR3 coding DNA: TGTGCCAGTAGAACTAGCGGGCCCTACAATGAGCAGTTCTTC. It codes for CASRTSGPYNEQFF. The gene calls are TRBV19 and TRBJ2-1; TRBD2 aligns across 9 bases. V shed 6 bases and J 2 bases; nucleotides not matched to a gene: 2. The CDR3 extends over 14 amino acids. CDR1 and CDR2 from the germline V gene are LNHDA and SQIVND (reference sequence).

Written as DNA, the CDR3 is TGTGCCAGCAGTAACTCAGTCTACTACAATGAGCAGTTCTTC. Amino acid sequence: CASSNSVYYNEQFF. V is TRBV12-3 or TRBV12-4 and J is TRBJ2-1; D unresolved. V dropped 5 bases and J dropped 3 bases, with 11 bases sitting between them. CDR3 size: 14 residues.

V is TRBV5-5 and J is TRBJ2-7, with 10 bases aligning to TRBD2. Germline V gives CDR1 SGHKS, CDR2 YYEKEE (reference sequence). V was pared by 9 bases and J by 1 base, with 7 bases of the junction left unmatched. The CDR3 covers 14 residues. CDR3 protein: CATTEREGSYEQYF. CDR3 DNA: TGTGCCACCACAGAGCGGGAGGGTTCCTACGAGCAGTACTTC. Variable domain in full (rest from reference TRBV5-5 and TRBJ2-7): DAGVTQSPTHLIKTRGQQVTLRCSPISGHKSVSWYQQVLGQGPQFIFQYYEKEERGRGNFPDRFSARQFPNYSSELNVNALLLGDSALYLCATTEREGSYEQYFGPGTRLTVT.

This clonotype is medium-sized in the sample. In DNA form, the CDR3 reads TGTGCCAGCAGTTTCTTCGGGAGGGGGGAAGAGACCCAGTACTTC. Amino acids: CASSFFGRGEETQYF. The chain links TRBV12-3 or TRBV12-4 to TRBJ2-5, with 8 bases aligning to TRBD2. This CDR3 region has 15 residues. Losses at the gene ends were 3 bases for V and 3 bases for J; bases not matched to a gene: 6.

The chain recombines TRBV9 with TRBJ2-2; no definite D call. Per the germline V gene, CDR1 is SGDLS and CDR2 is YYNGEE. The V and J ends lost 4 bases and 5 bases respectively, with 12 bases between them. The CDR3 sequence is 14 residues long. Here the CDR3 reads CASSLRPSTGELFF. The CDR3 DNA reads TGTGCCAGCAGCCTCCGACCGAGTACCGGGGAGCTGTTTTTT.

Comment on this clonotype: A much larger clonotype is one base distant, so this may be a read error. V is TRBV6-2 or TRBV6-3 and J is TRBJ2-5; D is possibly TRBD1 or TRBD2 (6 bases each). CDR3 length: 17 amino acids. Trimming stripped 5 bases from V and 4 bases from J, with 23 bases between. Per the germline V gene, CDR1 is MNHEY and CDR2 is SVGEGT. The CDR3 sequence: CASSALLASRGGETQYF. Written as DNA, the CDR3 is TGTGCCAGCAGTGCCCTTCTAGCGTCCAGAGGGGGAGAGACCCAGTACTTC.

This clonotype has a count of ten or more. This rearrangement joins TRBV20-1 to TRBJ2-7; a possible D gene is TRBD2 (5 bases). CDR3 size: 13 residues. Germline lookup yields CDR1 DFQATT and CDR2 SNEGSKA (reference sequence). Trimming cost V 3 bases and J 6 bases, with 15 bases left between them. The CDR3 DNA is TGCAGTGCTAGTATTTCGGGAAGATCCGAGCAGTACTTC. Amino acids: CSASISGRSEQYF.